The 25 T cell receptor beta chains reported below all come from one sample, sequenced in a study of post-analysis software for immune sequencing data. General observations from the study: Patients used five TRBV segments, including TRBV5-6, TRBV5-1 and TRBV20-1, more often than controls.

Carried by the TCR beta cDNA libraries were unique molecular identifiers. One entry per CDR3 protein, called by TCRdb with MiXCR from the PCR reads. Among about 820,000 distinct CDR3 sequences, approximately 57% were seen once, and the ten largest hold around 4.5%. Their target antigens are unknown. The specimen was blood. These TCRs come from a girl aged 10 to 17 with multiple sclerosis.

J is TRBJ2-5 and V is TRBV20-1; TRBD2 agrees at 7 bases. The J call may be wrong; the DNA end is better matched by TRBJ2-7. The CDR3 is made up of 15 amino acids. The V gene's germline CDR1 is DFQATT and CDR2 SNEGSKA (reference sequence). The CDR3 nucleotides are TGCAGTGCTAGGCGGACTAAAGCGGGGACCTACGAGCAGTACTTC. This gives the protein CSARRTKAGTYEQYF.

This clonotype was recorded a few times. V and J are TRBV24-1 and TRBJ2-3, with 8 bases identical to TRBD1. Germline V gene lookup returns CDR1 KGHDR and CDR2 SFDVKD. V gave up 7 bases and J gave up 6 bases; unmatched junction bases: 5. This CDR3 region has 13 residues. In DNA form, the CDR3 reads TGTGCCACCAGCGGGACAGGTTCGGATACGCAGTATTTT. Residues: CATSGTGSDTQYF.

J is TRBJ2-5 and V is TRBV4-2, with 8 bases fitting TRBD1. The CDR3 has 15 amino acids. Germline V lookup: CDR1 LGHNA, CDR2 YNFKEQ. After removal of 2 bases from V and 1 base from J, the junction contained 3 bases not matched to a gene. The CDR3 spells CASSQLGQAQETQYF. The CDR3 DNA reads as TGTGCCAGCAGCCAACTGGGACAGGCCCAAGAGACCCAGTACTTC.

The genes are TRBV27 and TRBJ1-2; the match to TRBD1 covers 10 bases. The germline gives CDR1 MNHEY, CDR2 SMNVEV (reference sequence). The CDR3 has 14 amino acids. V was pared by 1 base and J by 4 bases, with 0 bases of the junction left unmatched. In DNA, the CDR3 is TGTGCCAGCAGTTTATGGGACAGGGGCTATGGCTACACCTTC. Translated, it gives CASSLWDRGYGYTF.

The chain uses TRBV6-2 or TRBV6-3 and TRBJ1-5, with D perhaps matching TRBD1 (5 bases). Germline V gene sequence: CDR1 MNHEY, CDR2 SVGEGT. The CDR3 extends over 15 amino acids. Between the trimmed V and J ends, which lost 6 bases and 2 bases, there was a span of 14 bases. The CDR3 DNA reads TGTGCCAGCAGATCGAACAGGTATCGCAATCAGCCCCAGCATTTT. This gives the protein CASRSNRYRNQPQHF.

The V call is TRBV5-1, the J call TRBJ2-7; 8 bases line up with TRBD1. V shed 4 bases and J 6 bases; nucleotides not matched to a gene: 12. The CDR3 length is 15 residues. Germline-derived CDR1 and CDR2 are SGHRS and YFSETQ. In nucleotides, the CDR3 is TGCGCCAGCAGCCTCCGGACAGGGTCAACAAGCGAGCAGTACTTC. This encodes CASSLRTGSTSEQYF.

This clonotype was observed a few times. The chain combines TRBV29-1 with TRBJ1-2; D unclear. Germline V gives CDR1 SQVTM, CDR2 ANQGSEA. The length of the CDR3 is 14 residues. V was clipped by 0 bases and J by 6 bases, with 14 bases between them. CDR3 DNA: TGCAGCGTTGAAGATCGCGTGCTGAAAAATGGCTACACCTTC. Protein product: CSVEDRVLKNGYTF.

This clonotype was seen a handful of times. The chain has TRBV30 and TRBJ2-7; the match to TRBD2 covers 12 bases. Per the germline V gene, CDR1 is GTSNPN and CDR2 is SVGIG (reference sequence). The V gene end was trimmed by 4 bases and the J gene end by 3 bases; junction bases not matched to a gene: 4. CDR3 length: 14 amino acids. In DNA form, the CDR3 reads TGTGCCTGGAAGCGACTAGCGGGAGTCTACGAGCAGTACTTC. Protein: CAWKRLAGVYEQYF. The whole variable domain, filled in from reference TRBV30 and TRBJ2-7, reads SQTIHQWPATLVQPVGSPLSLECTVEGTSNPNLYWYRQAAGRGLQLLFYSVGIGQISSEVPQNLSASRPQDRQFILSSKKLLLSDSGFYLCAWKRLAGVYEQYFGPGTRLTVT.

V is TRBV7-9 and J is TRBJ2-3, with D possibly being TRBD2 (5 bases). CDR1 is SEHNR, CDR2 FQNEAQ, per germline (reference sequence). V was pared by 2 bases and J by 4 bases, with 13 bases between. The CDR3 loop spans 15 amino acids. The CDR3 DNA reads TGTGCCAGCAGCTTAAAACAGCCGAGGGCAGATACGCAGTATTTT. Its translation: CASSLKQPRADTQYF.

The chain has TRBV18 and TRBJ2-7, with 9 positions matching TRBD1. CDR3 length equals 16 residues. V shed 1 base and J 6 bases; nucleotides not matched to a gene: 10. Germline V CDR1 and CDR2: KGHSH, LQKENI. Written as DNA, the CDR3 is TGTGCCAGCTCACCACTTCCCGGGACAGGGCTCTCCGAGCAGTACTTC. This gives the protein CASSPLPGTGLSEQYF. Complete variable domain (other parts from reference TRBV18 and TRBJ2-7): NAGVMQNPRHLVRRRGQEARLRCSPMKGHSHVYWYRQLPEEGLKFMVYLQKENIIDESGMPKERFSAEFPKEGPSILRIQQVVRGDSAAYFCASSPLPGTGLSEQYFGPGTRLTVT.

V usage is TRBV7-9 and J usage is TRBJ1-2, with 7 nucleotides matching TRBD1. CDR1 is SEHNR, CDR2 FQNEAQ, per germline (reference sequence). V trimming: 5 bases; J trimming: 2 bases; junction bases outside the gene matches: 8. This CDR3 comprises 15 residues. CDR3 sequence (DNA): TGTGCCAGCAGCCGACCAGGGGGTGAAAACTATGGCTACACCTTC. Its protein is CASSRPGGENYGYTF.

V is TRBV10-3 and J is TRBJ1-2; 12 nucleotides agree with TRBD1. From germline, CDR1 is ENHRY and CDR2 SYGVKD. V lost 6 bases, J lost 9 bases, and 14 bases stayed unmatched. CDR3 length equals 16 residues. CDR3 loop: CAISSGQGALVQRYTF. The CDR3 DNA sequence: TGTGCCATCAGCTCGGGACAGGGGGCCCTTGTTCAGCGCTACACCTTC.

V and J are TRBV29-1 and TRBJ2-1, with TRBD1 matching over 7 bases. Trimming took 7 bases from V and 0 from J; bases not matched to a gene: 6. CDR3 size: 14 residues. Germline V lookup: CDR1 SQVTM, CDR2 ANQGSEA. The CDR3 region is CSATGQPSYNEQFF. The CDR3 region has the DNA TGCAGCGCCACGGGACAGCCCTCCTACAATGAGCAGTTCTTC.

The chain employs TRBV20-1 and TRBJ2-1, with D maybe TRBD2 (5 bases). The V end was cut by 8 bases, the J end by 4 bases, with 15 bases between. The CDR3 contains 13 residues. Germline CDR1 reads DFQATT; CDR2 reads SNEGSKA (reference sequence). CDR3: CSTDSRAYNEQFF. CDR3 bases: TGCAGTACGGACTCTCGGGCATACAATGAGCAGTTCTTC.

To note about this clonotype: One junction end does not reproduce the germline sequence, and a read error may be involved. V usage is TRBV27 and J usage is TRBJ2-7; possibly TRBD2 for D (6 bases). This CDR3 spans 14 amino acids. Germline values: CDR1 MNHEY, CDR2 SMNVEV (reference sequence). CDR3 in DNA: TGTGCCAGCAGCTCTGCCCAGGGAGGCTACAAGCAGTACTTC. Protein: CASSSAQGGYKQYF.

The chain carries TRBV5-1 and TRBJ2-7, with 7 bases lining up with TRBD1. Unmatched junction bases numbered 11, after V lost 5 bases and J lost 3 bases. From germline, CDR1 is SGHRS and CDR2 YFSETQ. CDR3 size: 15 residues. The CDR3 nucleotides are TGCGCCAGCAGTCACCAGGGGGTCGGTATCTACGAGCAGTACTTC. This sequence encodes CASSHQGVGIYEQYF.

The chain employs TRBV20-1 and TRBJ1-5, with a possible D match to TRBD1 (6 bases). CDR1 and CDR2 (germline): DFQATT, SNEGSKA (reference sequence). The CDR3 spans 17 residues. V was clipped by 5 bases and J by 0 bases, with 20 bases between them. The CDR3 nucleotides are TGCAGTGCTCTTCAGGGGTCGGTAGGGTATAGCAATCAGCCCCAGCATTTT. It specifies CSALQGSVGYSNQPQHF.

The rearrangement links TRBV25-1 to TRBJ2-5; D is possibly TRBD1 or TRBD2 (5 bases each). Trimming removed 4 bases from V and 0 bases from J, with 18 bases in between. Germline V gene lookup returns CDR1 MGHDK and CDR2 SYGVNS. This CDR3 comprises 17 residues. CDR3 sequence (DNA): TGTGCCAGCAGTGGATTGGGACCGACCGAGTACCAAGAGACCCAGTACTTC. This encodes CASSGLGPTEYQETQYF.

The chain employs TRBV27 and TRBJ2-1; 13 bases agree with TRBD2. Per the germline V gene, CDR1 is MNHEY and CDR2 is SMNVEV (reference sequence). The CDR3 runs to 16 residues. V lost 5 bases, J lost 2 bases, and 3 bases stayed unmatched. Here the CDR3 DNA reads TGTGCCAGCAGTATCGGGACTAGCGGGACCTACAATGAGCAGTTCTTC. Protein: CASSIGTSGTYNEQFF.

A single count supports this clonotype. This chain connects TRBV12-3 or TRBV12-4 to TRBJ1-1; D not certain. CDR3 length equals 15 residues. The ends were cut back, 7 bases at V and 0 bases at J, with 15 bases in the middle. CDR3 sequence (DNA): TGTGCCAGCAACCACGGCAACCTAATGAACACTGAAGCTTTCTTT. Amino acid sequence: CASNHGNLMNTEAFF.

The V call is TRBV7-9, the J call TRBJ2-1; 13 nucleotides line up with TRBD2. The V gene end was trimmed by 1 base and the J gene end by 3 bases; junction bases not matched to a gene: 6. This CDR3 has 18 residues. The germline V gene encodes CDR1 SEHNR and CDR2 FQNEAQ (reference sequence). The CDR3 DNA reads as TGTGCCAGCAGCTTAGACGGGACTAGCGGGGCCAACTACAATGAGCAGTTCTTC. Residues: CASSLDGTSGANYNEQFF.

The chain employs TRBV12-3 or TRBV12-4 and TRBJ1-4; TRBD1 matches 8 bases. The trim removed 11 bases at V and 7 bases at J, leaving 9 bases unmatched. CDR3 length equals 13 residues. The CDR3 loop is CAPDRDRREKLFF. As DNA, the CDR3 is TGTGCCCCGGACCGGGACAGGCGTGAAAAACTGTTTTTT.

V is TRBV29-1 and J is TRBJ2-3; D possibly matches TRBD1 or TRBD2 (5 bases each). The CDR3 has 14 residues. From germline, CDR1 is SQVTM and CDR2 ANQGSEA. Trimming stripped 4 bases from V and 1 base from J, with 12 bases between. The CDR3 nucleotides read TGCAGCGTTGTGTCCCAGGGACGCACAGATACGCAGTATTTT. Its translation is CSVVSQGRTDTQYF.

V is TRBV20-1 and J is TRBJ2-5; D gene ambiguous. Germline values: CDR1 DFQATT, CDR2 SNEGSKA (reference sequence). CDR3 length equals 13 residues. With 0 bases removed from V and 4 bases from J, the gap between germline ends came to 9 bases. As DNA, the CDR3 is TGCAGTGCTAGAGAAGAAGTCCTAGAGACCCAGTACTTC. As protein: CSAREEVLETQYF.

This chain joins TRBV7-2 and TRBJ2-1; 13 nucleotides align to TRBD2. The CDR3 has 16 amino acids. Losses at the gene ends were 5 bases for V and 9 bases for J; bases not matched to a gene: 10. Germline CDR1 and CDR2: SGHTA and FQGNSA. CDR3 sequence: CASSPQGTSGALEQFF. CDR3 coding DNA: TGTGCCAGCAGCCCCCAAGGGACTAGCGGGGCCCTTGAGCAGTTCTTC.